Below are 2 T cell receptor beta chains sequenced from a single sample in a study of T cells after yellow fever vaccination. TCRdb reprocessed the 5' RACE reads with MiXCR, giving one entry per CDR3 protein. Of over 300,000 distinct CDR3 sequences in the sample, around 6.8% are singletons; the top ten hold roughly a sixth. Sequences were derived from PBMCs, sampled roughly 46 days after the first yellow fever vaccination. Receptor source: a man between 18 and 35 years old who received the YFV17D yellow fever vaccine.

This clonotype was found a few times. The rearrangement uses TRBV20-1 and TRBJ1-1; D is ambiguous. The CDR3 covers 13 residues. Germline-derived CDR1 and CDR2 are DFQATT and SNEGSKA (reference sequence). V lost 4 bases, J lost 0 bases, and 9 bases lay in between. This chain's CDR3 is CSATRLLNTEAFF. In nucleotides, the CDR3 is TGCAGTGCTACTAGACTGTTGAACACTGAAGCTTTCTTT.

This clonotype was seen ten or more times. The chain is built from TRBV12-3 or TRBV12-4 and TRBJ2-2; 13 bases match TRBD2. The V segment lost 5 bases and the J segment 6 bases; nucleotides outside the gene matches: 3. The CDR3 sequence is 15 residues long. The CDR3 is CASSLLAGGPGELFF. The DNA of the CDR3 is TGTGCCAGCAGTCTACTAGCGGGGGGGCCCGGGGAGCTGTTTTTT.